This T cell receptor (beta chain) is drawn from a study of cytomegalovirus exposure and HLA in healthy donors. 60 Vbeta and 13 Jbeta primers were used in PCR. As processed by the authors: Unique TCR beta chains totaled roughly 81 million in a later count, with around 10 million of them shared. Sequenced by immunoSEQ multiplex PCR; TCRdb stores in-frame clones only, minus some. V and J calls and clone size follow that table, whereas D and trimming were derived from the DNA. The sample's table shows approximately 110,000 clones. The donors, nominally healthy at sampling, likely had unrecorded immune exposures. Findings and caveats of the study: Reports credit the classifier with highly specific, highly sensitive diagnosis of cytomegalovirus status. One variant, a missense change in DCLRE1C, was linked in a later analysis to TCR beta V- and J-gene trimming.

About this clone itself: Its target is unknown.

The sequence was collected from a man younger than 35 in good health and CMV-seronegative. Sequencing input: PBMCs.

The CDR3 is CASSLRQTVTQYF. CDR3 bases: TGTGCCAGCAGCTTAAGACAAACGGTGACCCAGTACTTC. This chain connects TRBV11-2 to TRBJ2-5, with D unresolved. The CDR3 sequence is 13 residues long. Per germline, CDR1 SGHAT and CDR2 FQNNGV. Trimming pared 2 bases from V and 7 bases from J, leaving 11 bases between.